These T cell receptor beta chains were read from a single sample in a study of tumor-infiltrating lymphocytes in primary liver carcinoma. MiXCR was run by TCRdb on the multiplex PCR reads, yielding one entry per CDR3 protein. The table lists about 200,000 distinct CDR3 sequences, 85% of them singletons. Sequencing was performed on tumor tissue from primary liver carcinoma. The source is a man aged 35-49 years with primary liver carcinoma and hepatitis B virus infection. Each CDR3 is given with its conserved first and last residue. A D gene is named only where the DNA matches it firmly. Clone size, where shown, is once, few, many, or a class for clones that have expanded.

clone_size: -
j_call: TRBJ2-7
d_call: -
v_call: TRBV29-1
cdr3_aa: CSVCPSRVESYEQYF
cdr3_nt: TGCAGCGTATGCCCTTCCAGGGTCGAGTCCTACGAACAGTACTTC

clone_size: -
j_call: TRBJ2-1
d_call: TRBD2
v_call: TRBV29-1
cdr3_aa: CSRTSGKLYEQFF
cdr3_nt: TGCAGCAGGACCAGCGGGAAACTCTATGAGCAGTTCTTC

clone_size: -
j_call: TRBJ2-1
d_call: TRBD2
v_call: TRBV28
cdr3_aa: CISWIRGGNEQSF
cdr3_nt: TGTATCAGCTGGATACGGGGGGGCAATGAGCAGTCCTTC

clone_size: once
j_call: TRBJ2-7
d_call: TRBD1
v_call: TRBV28
cdr3_aa: CAGSLDRGHFHGQYF
cdr3_nt: TGTGCCGGCAGTTTAGACAGGGGGCACTTTCACGGGCAGTACTTC

clone_size: once
j_call: TRBJ2-4
d_call: TRBD2
v_call: TRBV5-5
cdr3_aa: CASSLRTSGNTQHF
cdr3_nt: TGTGCCAGCAGCTTAAGGACTAGTGGGAACACTCAGCACTTC

clone_size: once
j_call: TRBJ2-3
d_call: -
v_call: TRBV29-1
cdr3_aa: CSVSWIGTSYTQYF
cdr3_nt: TGCAGCGTTTCCTGGATAGGGACGTCATATACGCAGTATTTT

clone_size: -
j_call: TRBJ1-5
d_call: -
v_call: TRBV6-2/TRBV6-3
cdr3_aa: CTSSSPGVNQPQHF
cdr3_nt: TGTACCAGCAGTTCTCCAGGGGTTAATCAGCCCCAGCACTTT

clone_size: -
j_call: TRBJ1-4
d_call: -
v_call: TRBV6-5
cdr3_aa: CASRRIATDEKLFF
cdr3_nt: TGTGCCAGCAGAAGGATTGCAACTGATGAAAAACTGTTTTTT

clone_size: -
j_call: TRBJ2-3
d_call: -
v_call: TRBV6-1
cdr3_aa: CASTEIGGGRTDMQCF
cdr3_nt: TGTGCCAGCACTGAAATAGGGGGAGGGAGGACAGATATGCAGTGTTTT

clone_size: -
j_call: TRBJ1-4
d_call: TRBD1
v_call: TRBV6-5
cdr3_aa: CVSTAQGASNEKLFF
cdr3_nt: TGTGTCAGCACCGCACAGGGGGCGTCTAATGAAAAACTGTTTTTT

clone_size: -
j_call: TRBJ1-2
d_call: -
v_call: TRBV6-5
cdr3_aa: CASNHDSASGYTF
cdr3_nt: TGTGCCAGCAACCATGACAGCGCGAGCGGCTACACCTTC

clone_size: -
j_call: TRBJ2-5
d_call: -
v_call: TRBV4-1
cdr3_aa: CASSQGVGRETQYF
cdr3_nt: TGCGCCAGCAGCCAAGGTGTAGGTCGGGAAACCCAGTACTTC

clone_size: -
j_call: TRBJ1-4
d_call: -
v_call: TRBV11-2
cdr3_aa: CASSLDIEGLRLFF
cdr3_nt: TGTGCCAGCAGCTTAGATATTGAGGGGCTCAGGCTCTTTTTT

clone_size: -
j_call: TRBJ2-1
d_call: -
v_call: TRBV29-1
cdr3_aa: CSTNLIAANSYNEQFF
cdr3_nt: TGTAGCACCAATCTAATAGCGGCCAACTCCTATAATGAGCAGTTCTTC

clone_size: -
j_call: TRBJ2-3
d_call: -
v_call: TRBV20-1
cdr3_aa: CSAREPPRRTQYF
cdr3_nt: TGCAGTGCTAGAGAACCCCCTAGACGGACGCAGTATTTT

clone_size: -
j_call: TRBJ2-7
d_call: -
v_call: TRBV6-6
cdr3_aa: CASSHRTGGPTYEQYF
cdr3_nt: TGTGCCAGCAGTCATCGAACTGGAGGGCCTACCTACGAGCAGTACTTC

clone_size: once
j_call: TRBJ2-1
d_call: -
v_call: TRBV4-3
cdr3_aa: CATSQNPYSEYKEQFF
cdr3_nt: TGCGCCACCAGCCAAAATCCCTACTCAGAATACAAAGAGCAGTTCTTC

clone_size: -
j_call: TRBJ2-1
d_call: -
v_call: TRBV29-1
cdr3_aa: CSVDAIGVVWFF
cdr3_nt: TGCAGCGTTGATGCCATCGGGGTTGTATGGTTCTTC

clone_size: -
j_call: TRBJ2-7
d_call: -
v_call: TRBV29-1
cdr3_aa: CSVLAPVNPEQYF
cdr3_nt: TGCAGCGTCCTTGCGCCAGTTAATCCCGAGCAGTACTTC

clone_size: -
j_call: TRBJ1-1
d_call: -
v_call: TRBV5-1
cdr3_aa: CASSVDTMADTEAFF
cdr3_nt: TGCGCCAGCAGCGTAGACACGATGGCGGACACTGAAGCTTTCTTT

clone_size: -
j_call: TRBJ1-2
d_call: -
v_call: TRBV6-6
cdr3_aa: CASTTGPRNYDYTF
cdr3_nt: TGTGCCAGCACCACGGGTCCCAGAAACTATGACTACACCTTC

clone_size: medium-sized
j_call: TRBJ2-3
d_call: TRBD1
v_call: TRBV29-1
cdr3_aa: CSVELRDRGTDTQYF
cdr3_nt: TGCAGCGTTGAGTTGCGGGACAGGGGAACAGATACGCAGTATTTT

clone_size: -
j_call: TRBJ2-1
d_call: -
v_call: TRBV5-4
cdr3_aa: CVSRRGAGDNEQFF
cdr3_nt: TGTGTCAGCCGTCGGGGGGCGGGAGACAATGAGCAGTTCTTC

clone_size: -
j_call: TRBJ1-3
d_call: -
v_call: TRBV28
cdr3_aa: CASSLRSTPVSGNTIYF
cdr3_nt: TGTGCCAGCAGTTTAAGATCGACTCCAGTGTCTGGAAACACCATATATTTT

clone_size: few
j_call: TRBJ2-1
d_call: -
v_call: TRBV29-1
cdr3_aa: CSVEFETGGFYEQFF
cdr3_nt: TGCAGCGTTGAGTTCGAGACTGGGGGCTTTTATGAGCAGTTCTTC

clone_size: -
j_call: TRBJ2-1
d_call: TRBD2
v_call: TRBV6-1
cdr3_aa: CASGLADYNEQFF
cdr3_nt: TGTGCCAGCGGACTAGCGGATTACAATGAGCAGTTCTTC

clone_size: -
j_call: TRBJ1-2
d_call: -
v_call: TRBV6-1
cdr3_aa: CARSVPLYGYTF
cdr3_nt: TGTGCCAGAAGTGTCCCCCTTTATGGCTACACCTTC

clone_size: -
j_call: TRBJ1-1
d_call: -
v_call: TRBV6-1
cdr3_aa: CASSAQTNTVAFF
cdr3_nt: TGTGCAAGCAGTGCCCAGACGAACACTGTAGCTTTCTTT

clone_size: -
j_call: TRBJ2-3
d_call: TRBD2
v_call: TRBV11-2
cdr3_aa: CAGSDCGRFTDTQYF
cdr3_nt: TGTGCCGGCAGCGATTGCGGGAGATTTACAGATACGCAGTACTTT

clone_size: -
j_call: TRBJ1-1
d_call: -
v_call: TRBV12-3/TRBV12-4
cdr3_aa: CASSPIDTEAFF
cdr3_nt: TGTGCCAGTAGCCCGATTGACACTGAAGCTTTCTTT

clone_size: -
j_call: TRBJ2-3
d_call: -
v_call: TRBV4-2
cdr3_aa: CASSGFEGNTGTQYF
cdr3_nt: TGTGCCAGCAGCGGTTTTGAGGGGAACACAGGTACGCAGTATTTT

clone_size: -
j_call: TRBJ2-3
d_call: TRBD2
v_call: TRBV10-2
cdr3_aa: CASRRTSSGADTQYF
cdr3_nt: TGCGCCAGCAGGCGGACTAGCAGTGGGGCAGATACGCAGTATTTT

clone_size: -
j_call: TRBJ1-5
d_call: TRBD1
v_call: TRBV24-1
cdr3_aa: CVTRDRVTYSNQSQHF
cdr3_nt: TGTGTCACCCGGGACAGGGTCACATATAGCAATCAGTCCCAGCATTTT

clone_size: few
j_call: TRBJ2-1
d_call: TRBD2
v_call: TRBV29-1
cdr3_aa: CSVRTSGRGFLSKQFF
cdr3_nt: TGCAGTGTTAGGACTAGCGGGAGAGGATTTTTGAGTAAGCAGTTCTTC

clone_size: -
j_call: TRBJ2-1
d_call: -
v_call: TRBV11-1
cdr3_aa: CASNFQGPLDNRQFF
cdr3_nt: TGTGCCAGCAACTTCCAGGGACCACTGGACAATAGGCAGTTCTTC

clone_size: -
j_call: TRBJ2-7
d_call: TRBD1
v_call: TRBV28
cdr3_aa: CASNRPETGKEQYF
cdr3_nt: TGTGCTAGCAATAGACCCGAGACAGGGAAAGAGCAGTACTTC

clone_size: -
j_call: TRBJ2-7
d_call: -
v_call: TRBV29-1
cdr3_aa: CSALFGVEQYF
cdr3_nt: TGCAGCGCCCTCTTCGGGGTCGAGCAATACTTC

clone_size: -
j_call: TRBJ1-2
d_call: -
v_call: TRBV30
cdr3_aa: CTWRDGHYGYTF
cdr3_nt: TGTACCTGGAGGGACGGTCACTATGGCTACACCTTC

clone_size: once
j_call: TRBJ1-1
d_call: -
v_call: TRBV6-1
cdr3_aa: CASSGCDTEAFF
cdr3_nt: TGTGCCAGTAGTGGGTGTGACACTGAAGCTTTCTTT

clone_size: -
j_call: TRBJ1-1
d_call: -
v_call: TRBV29-1
cdr3_aa: CSIDGWWEMRTEAFF
cdr3_nt: TGCAGCATTGACGGGTGGTGGGAGATGAGGACTGAAGCTTTCTTT